This TCR beta chain was profiled in a study of T cell clonality in common variable immunodeficiency. Diagnosis required reduced IgG, IgA and/or IgM with specific antibody deficiency. Blood samples were heparinized, about 4.5 to 8.5 ml per donor. Regarding this clone: The antigen is undetermined. Read data end 3 residues before the CDR3 end; the end is taken from the germline J gene.

In germline, CDR1 is SGHTA, CDR2 FQGNSA. The ends lost 8 bases at V and 5 bases at J; junction bases unmatched: 8. This CDR3 is 13 amino acids long. General study findings and limits: Fewer deletions and N-nucleotide insertions were reportedly seen in common variable immunodeficiency TCR beta sequences. Compared with controls, CVID subjects had fewer shared TCRbeta clones.

Using immunoSEQ multiplex PCR, the repertoire was profiled, and TCRdb retains in-frame clones only, with some absent. The profile covers about 28,000 clones, none occurring a single time. The V call is TRBV7-2, the J call TRBJ1-2; 7 bases agree with TRBD1. The receptor was derived from a human donor with common variable immunodeficiency. The sample comprised peripheral blood mononuclear cells. The CDR3 sequence: CASSGQLAYGYTF. CDR3 bases read: TGTGCCAGCTCGGGACAGTTAGCTTATGGC.